The 18 T cell receptor beta chains below all came from one sample that was sequenced in a study of T-cell reconstitution after alpha-beta-depleted transplantation in children (dated by TCRdb to the mid-2010s). Library preparation was by PCR. The listed sequencing device is Illumina HiSeq 2500. TCR library preparation used molecular barcoding, with unique molecular identifiers applied to normalize quantification of the TCRbeta repertoire. TCRdb reanalyzed the raw reads on its own, using fastp at Q25 for trimming and MiXCR for clone calling, and kept in-frame beta chains. Entries are consolidated by CDR3 protein sequence, retaining the most common genes and DNA. The sample records more than 450,000 distinct CDR3 sequences, 18% of which are singletons. The top ten constitute 2.5% to 3.5% of the sample. Here the sequenced sample was PBMCs from the stem cell graft donor, taken from the stem cell graft. Receptor source: a human donor who donated a stem cell graft to a child with acute lymphoblastic leukemia.

The chain couples TRBV24-1 to TRBJ2-2; D is unclear. The germline V gene encodes CDR1 KGHDR and CDR2 SFDVKD. The CDR3 loop spans 15 amino acids. Deletions cut 4 bases from V and 0 bases from J, with 8 bases between. DNA for the CDR3: TGTGCCACCAGTGACGGCAGTACGAACACCGGGGAGCTGTTTTTT. Amino acids: CATSDGSTNTGELFF.

This clonotype appeared many times. The chain is built from TRBV27 and TRBJ2-7; D is perhaps TRBD2 (6 bases). The ends were cut back, 2 bases at V and 4 bases at J, with 9 bases in the middle. CDR1 and CDR2 from the germline V gene are MNHEY and SMNVEV (reference sequence). The CDR3 has 13 residues. The CDR3 coding sequence is TGTGCCAGCAGTTTAACGGCGGGATACGAGCAGTACTTC. Translated, it gives CASSLTAGYEQYF.

The chain is built from TRBV5-1 and TRBJ2-3; 7 positions match TRBD2. V gave up 1 base and J gave up 6 bases; unmatched junction bases: 8. CDR1 is SGHRS, CDR2 YFSETQ, per germline. CDR3 size: 15 residues. CDR3 sequence (DNA): TGCGCCAGCAGCTTGAGGACTAGGGGTGGCGATACGCAGTATTTT. The encoded protein is CASSLRTRGGDTQYF.

This clonotype was counted between two and nine times. This sequence joins TRBV5-1 and TRBJ2-3, with 8 bases fitting TRBD2. This CDR3 has 15 residues. Germline V CDR1 and CDR2: SGHRS, YFSETQ. V lost 1 base, J lost 15 bases, and 16 bases stayed unmatched. DNA for the CDR3: TGCGCCAGCAGCTTGACAAGAGGGAGCGGGAGCTCGGAATATTTT. It is translated as CASSLTRGSGSSEYF. Drawing the rest from reference TRBV5-1 and TRBJ2-3, the complete variable domain is KAGVTQTPRYLIKTRGQQVTLSCSPISGHRSVSWYQQTPGQGLQFLFEYFSETQRNKGNFPGRFSGRQFSNSRSEMNVSTLELGDSALYLCASSLTRGSGSSEYFGPGTRLTVL.

The table lists this clonotype with a few counts. The chain has TRBV3-1 and TRBJ2-1; 9 bases are shared with TRBD1. V was clipped by 0 bases and J by 8 bases; unmatched bases: 5. The CDR3 contains 15 residues. Germline V lookup: CDR1 LGHDT, CDR2 YNNKEL (reference sequence). CDR3 nucleotide sequence: TGTGCCAGCAGCCAAGAAACAGGGGGCGTCGATGAGCAGTTCTTC. This codes for CASSQETGGVDEQFF.

The rearrangement links TRBV12-3 or TRBV12-4 to TRBJ2-5; D is unresolved. The V end was cut by 4 bases, the J end by 5 bases, with 8 bases between. The CDR3 sequence is 12 residues long. The CDR3 DNA reads TGTGCCAGCAGTTACCTCTGGGAGACCCAGTACTTC. Encoded protein: CASSYLWETQYF.

The chain joins TRBV20-1 to TRBJ1-2; no firm D call. This CDR3 comprises 14 residues. Trimming removed 0 bases from V and 1 base from J, with 9 bases in between. Germline values: CDR1 DFQATT, CDR2 SNEGSKA (reference sequence). CDR3 sequence reads: CSARDLKLNYGYTF. CDR3 nucleotide sequence: TGCAGTGCTAGAGATTTGAAACTTAACTATGGCTACACCTTC.

The V and J genes are TRBV5-1 and TRBJ2-1; TRBD2 agrees at 7 bases. The germline V gene encodes CDR1 SGHRS and CDR2 YFSETQ. Trimming cost V 0 bases and J 3 bases; bases outside gene matches: 6. CDR3 length: 16 residues. CDR3 protein: CASSLVGGRFYNEQFF. Written as DNA, the CDR3 is TGCGCCAGCAGCTTGGTGGGAGGGCGTTTCTACAATGAGCAGTTCTTC.

This clonotype was counted only a few times. CDR3 nucleotides: TGCGCCAGCAGCCAGCTTCCGGGACTAGCGGAATACAATGAGCAGTTCTTC. Its translation is CASSQLPGLAEYNEQFF. The chain links TRBV4-1 to TRBJ2-1, with 11 bases identical to TRBD2. The germline CDR1 and CDR2 sequences are MGHRA and YSYEKL. V lost 3 bases, J lost 4 bases, and 8 bases stayed unmatched. This CDR3 is built from 17 residues.

J is TRBJ2-2 and V is TRBV4-1; 7 nucleotides agree with TRBD2. This CDR3 is built from 21 residues. Germline loops: CDR1 MGHRA, CDR2 YSYEKL. Losses at the gene ends were 1 base for V and 2 bases for J; bases not matched to a gene: 19. In DNA, the CDR3 is TGCGCCAGCAGCCAAGGAGTGTTTAGCGGGCGACCTTCTATTAACACCGGGGAGCTGTTTTTT. Translation: CASSQGVFSGRPSINTGELFF.

The V and J genes are TRBV20-1 and TRBJ2-3, with 10 positions matching TRBD2. The CDR3 is 14 residues long. J lost 7 bases, V lost 5 bases, and 9 bases had no gene match. The germline V gene has CDR1 DFQATT and CDR2 SNEGSKA (reference sequence). The CDR3 sequence: CSAPGLARGHTQYF. In nucleotides, the CDR3 is TGCAGTGCTCCGGGACTAGCGAGGGGCCATACGCAGTATTTT.

This clonotype showed up just a few times. The rearrangement links TRBV19 to TRBJ1-5; the D gene is possibly TRBD1 (5 bases). This CDR3 region has 15 residues. V was cut by 3 bases and J by 4 bases, with 13 bases left in between. Germline V gene lookup returns CDR1 LNHDA and CDR2 SQIVND (reference sequence). The CDR3 reads CASSIVGEINQPQHF. CDR3 in DNA: TGTGCCAGTAGTATCGTAGGGGAGATAAATCAGCCCCAGCATTTT. Variable domain in full (rest from reference TRBV19 and TRBJ1-5): DGGITQSPKYLFRKEGQNVTLSCEQNLNHDAMYWYRQDPGQGLRLIYYSQIVNDFQKGDIAEGYSVSREKKESFPLTVTSAQKNPTAFYLCASSIVGEINQPQHFGDGTRLSIL.

This chain links TRBV12-3 or TRBV12-4 with TRBJ1-6; D is possibly TRBD1 (5 bases). The CDR3 contains 14 residues. V was clipped by 6 bases and J by 9 bases, with 15 bases between them. CDR3 sequence reads: CASRVRGSGSPLHF. The CDR3 DNA reads as TGTGCCAGCAGGGTCCGGGGGTCAGGTTCACCCCTCCACTTT.

This clonotype was found a few times. The V call is TRBV20-1, the J call TRBJ2-1; D not certain. Germline V gene data show CDR1 as DFQATT and CDR2 as SNEGSKA (reference sequence). V lost 3 bases and J lost 2, with 14 bases in between. The CDR3 has 15 residues. As DNA, the CDR3 is TGCAGTGCTAGCCCCCCTAAGTCTCCCTACAATGAGCAGTTCTTC. This codes for CSASPPKSPYNEQFF.

The chain employs TRBV9 and TRBJ2-1; 11 bases agree with TRBD2. This CDR3 spans 16 amino acids. Germline trimming cut 3 bases from V and 7 bases from J; bases unmatched to any gene: 9. Per germline, CDR1 SGDLS and CDR2 YYNGEE. The CDR3: CASSAHSGRARNEQFF. CDR3 nucleotide sequence: TGTGCCAGCAGCGCCCATAGCGGGAGGGCTCGAAATGAGCAGTTCTTC. The full variable domain, with the rest looked up from reference TRBV9 and TRBJ2-1, is DSGVTQTPKHLITATGQRVTLRCSPRSGDLSVYWYQQSLDQGLQFLIQYYNGEERAKGNILERFSAQQFPDLHSELNLSSLELGDSALYFCASSAHSGRARNEQFFGPGTRLTVL.

The chain carries TRBV5-1 and TRBJ2-1; a possible D gene is TRBD1 (5 bases). The CDR3 sequence is 16 residues long. Germline CDR1 and CDR2: SGHRS and YFSETQ. Trimming took off 1 base at V and 6 bases at J, with 17 bases between the two ends. The CDR3 DNA sequence: TGCGCCAGCAGCTTGATACTGACAGTAACCCTCAATGAGCAGTTCTTC. Protein product: CASSLILTVTLNEQFF.

This clonotype was picked up a small number of times. The CDR3, as DNA: TGTGCCAGCAGAACGACCGGGGAGCTGTTTTTT. Translation: CASRTTGELFF. V usage is TRBV12-3 or TRBV12-4 and J usage is TRBJ2-2; unclear D gene. The CDR3 length is 11 residues. V was shortened by 6 bases and J by 5 bases, with 4 bases between the two germline ends.

The V call is TRBV20-1, the J call TRBJ2-1, with 8 bases identical to TRBD1. CDR1 is DFQATT and CDR2 is SNEGSKA in the germline V gene (reference sequence). The CDR3 covers 11 residues. The trim removed 0 bases at V and 15 bases at J, leaving 4 bases unmatched. CDR3 region: CSARDSQGAFF. The CDR3 DNA follows: TGCAGTGCTAGAGATTCCCAGGGGGCGTTCTTC.